There are a few counts of the clone carrying this T cell receptor (beta chain). Its specificity is not known. TCRdb redid the calling of the RT-PCR reads with MiXCR, one entry per CDR3 protein. The sample contains around 470,000 distinct CDR3 sequences, about 7.2% of which appear only once. This record belongs to a study of response to subunit inactivated influenza vaccine. Study-level results: The study's authors posited that every seasonal influenza vaccination enlists few new T cells.

CDR3 size: 13 residues. CDR1 and CDR2 (germline): MGHDK, SYGVNS. V lost 7 bases and J 1 base, leaving 7 bases between the germline ends. The chain links TRBV25-1 to TRBJ2-2; the D is unclear. The TCR originated in a man aged 50-75 years who received an inactivated influenza vaccine. Source: PBMCs from blood, taken around 25 months after vaccination. CDR3 coding DNA: TGTGCCAGCACGAGACTGAACACCGGGGAGCTGTTTTTT. Its translation is CASTRLNTGELFF.